The 30 T cell receptor beta chains in this list originate from one sample, sequenced in a study of T cell clonality in common variable immunodeficiency. TCRdb's copy holds only in-frame clones and misses some; the assay was immunoSEQ multiplex PCR. The record shows over 13,000 clones for this sample, with no singletons present. The antigens of these receptors remain unknown. Findings of the study overall: Fewer deletions and N-nucleotide insertions were reportedly seen in common variable immunodeficiency TCR beta sequences.

The sequencing sample was made of peripheral blood mononuclear cells. The receptors come from a human donor with common variable immunodeficiency.

This clone has more than one count but fewer than ten. Read sequence stops 3 residues before the CDR3 end, and the germline J gene provides the missing end. The V gene is TRBV7-3, the J gene TRBJ2-1, with D possibly being TRBD1 (6 bases). Deletions cut 1 base from V and 6 bases from J, with 16 bases between. CDR3 length: 16 amino acids. CDR1 and CDR2 from the germline V gene are SGHTA and FQGTGA. The chain's CDR3 is CASSLIGGLPGNEQFF. CDR3 DNA (partial): TGTGCCAGCAGCTTAATTGGGGGCCTCCCAGGCAATGAG.

This clone has only a few counts. The read falls 3 residues short of the CDR3 end, and the missing part is taken from the germline J gene. The chain recombines TRBV5-6 with TRBJ2-5; no definite D call. CDR3 length: 15 residues. Per germline, CDR1 SGHDT and CDR2 YYEEEE. The V gene lost 4 bases and the J gene lost 4 bases, with 17 bases spanning the gap. CDR3 in amino acids: CASSRHPRLGETQYF. The sequenced CDR3 bases are TGTGCCAGCAGCCGACACCCGAGGTTAGGAGAGACC.

This clone showed up just a few times. The read terminates 3 residues ahead of where the CDR3 ends, so the germline J gene completes it. This rearrangement joins TRBV7-6 to TRBJ2-1, with 8 bases aligning to TRBD2. J lost 0 bases, V lost 3 bases, and 1 base had no gene match. CDR1 SGHVS and CDR2 FNYEAQ come from the germline V gene. CDR3 size: 15 residues. The CDR3 protein is CASSLTSDSYNEQFF. The sequenced part of the CDR3 DNA is TGTGCCAGCAGCTTGACTAGCGACTCCTACAATGAG.

As concerns this clone: The read finishes 3 residues shy of the CDR3 end, and the germline J gene is used to complete it. V gene TRBV20-1 combines with J gene TRBJ2-5, with a possible D match to TRBD2 (6 bases). Trimming took off 2 bases at V and 1 base at J, with 14 bases between the two ends. The CDR3 has 15 residues. Germline CDR1 DFQATT, CDR2 SNEGSKA (reference sequence). The CDR3 bases that were read are TGCAGTGCTAGAAACCCCCTGGGGGGCCAAGAGACC. Translation gives CSARNPLGGQET. The full CDR3 reads CSARNPLGGQETQYF.

This clone has just a few counts. The DNA ends 3 residues before the CDR3 does, and the rest of the CDR3 is filled in from the germline J gene. This chain joins TRBV5-1 and TRBJ2-7; D is possibly TRBD2 (6 bases). The germline gives CDR1 SGHRS, CDR2 YFSETQ. The V and J ends lost 0 bases and 3 bases respectively, with 19 bases between them. The length of the CDR3 is 17 residues. CDR3 bases read: TGCGCCAGCAGCTTGGCCGCTGGGGGGTCCCCACTCTACGAG. This translates into CASSLAAGGSPLYE. The entire CDR3 is CASSLAAGGSPLYEQYF.

On this clone itself: The read ends 3 residues before the CDR3 terminus; that terminus is restored from the germline J gene. This sequence joins TRBV7-9 and TRBJ2-1; 7 nucleotides match TRBD2. With V trimmed by 5 bases and J by 8 bases, 9 bases remained unmatched. CDR1 is SEHNR and CDR2 is FQNEAQ in the germline V gene (reference sequence). The length of the CDR3 is 14 residues. The CDR3 sequence is CASSARTSFDEQFF. The DNA read from the CDR3 is TGTGCCAGCAGCGCAAGGACTAGTTTCGATGAG.

Concerning this clone itself: The CDR3 end is not reached by the read, which stops 3 residues before it; the germline J gene fills it in. V and J are TRBV18 and TRBJ1-4; D perhaps matches TRBD1 (5 bases). V was pared by 3 bases and J by 5 bases, with 19 bases between. Germline CDR1 and CDR2: KGHSH and LQKENI. The CDR3 runs 17 residues. The sequenced CDR3 bases are TGTGCCAGCTCACCGCCGACCGGGGGGGATGTAAATGAAAAA. Encoded protein: CASSPPTGGDVNEK. From start to end, the CDR3 is CASSPPTGGDVNEKLFF.

A note on this clone: The sequenced fragment ends 3 residues before the CDR3 boundary, so the rest is inferred from the germline J gene. The chain couples TRBV5-4 to TRBJ2-5; the match to TRBD2 covers 7 bases. The germline V gene encodes CDR1 SGHNT and CDR2 YYREEE (reference sequence). The CDR3 totals 14 residues. J gave up 1 base and V 9 bases, and 9 bases lay outside the gene matches. The CDR3 DNA, read in part, is TGTGCCACCACCAGCGGCGGGGGCCAAGAGACC. Its translation: CATTSGGGQET. In full, the CDR3 reads CATTSGGGQETQYF.

This clone was counted between two and nine times. The missing CDR3 end, 3 residues past where the read stops, is filled in from the germline J gene. The rearrangement joins TRBV18 to TRBJ1-6; 9 bases map to TRBD1. This CDR3 contains 20 residues. Germline lookup yields CDR1 KGHSH and CDR2 LQKENI. With 4 bases clipped from V and 0 bases from J, the junction kept 13 bases outside the gene matches. The CDR3 spells CASSLRPGQGLSSYNSPLHF. The part of the CDR3 DNA that was read is TGTGCCAGCTCACTCCGGCCGGGACAGGGCCTAAGCTCCTATAATTCACCC.

This clone was found a few times. The read comes to an end 3 residues before the CDR3 does, leaving the germline J gene to fill in the end. The rearrangement uses TRBV19 and TRBJ2-1; the match to TRBD1 covers 7 bases. V was clipped by 5 bases and J by 4 bases; unmatched bases: 5. The germline V gene has CDR1 LNHDA and CDR2 SQIVND (reference sequence). CDR3 length: 14 amino acids. Incomplete CDR3 DNA: TGTGCCAGTAGTCTCCGGGACAGTTACAATGAG. It translates to CASSLRDSYNE. The whole CDR3 sequence is CASSLRDSYNEQFF.

Remarks on this clone: From the germline J gene comes the end of the CDR3, since the read stops 3 residues before it. The rearrangement uses TRBV18 and TRBJ2-3; TRBD1 agrees at 9 bases. V lost 3 bases, J lost 4 bases, and 8 bases stayed unmatched. The CDR3 is 16 amino acids. Per germline, CDR1 KGHSH and CDR2 LQKENI. CDR3 amino acids: CASSPQGQGRADTQYF. CDR3 bases read: TGTGCCAGCTCACCCCAGGGACAGGGAAGGGCAGATACG.

This clone has a handful of counts. The read stops 3 residues short of the end of the CDR3; the missing end is completed from the germline J gene. V usage is TRBV7-3 and J usage is TRBJ2-1; 8 bases line up with TRBD2. The CDR3 spans 18 residues. Per germline, CDR1 SGHTA and CDR2 FQGTGA. With V trimmed by 1 base and J by 4 bases, 12 bases remained unmatched. CDR3 sequence reads: CASSLNPDPRGVYNEQFF. Partial CDR3 DNA: TGTGCCAGCAGCTTAAACCCGGACCCGCGGGGGGTATACAATGAG.

As to this clone: The read stops 3 residues short of the end of the CDR3; the missing end is completed from the germline J gene. The rearrangement uses TRBV7-9 and TRBJ1-1, with D perhaps matching TRBD1 (6 bases). The CDR3 contains 13 residues. V dropped 5 bases and J dropped 4 bases, with 11 bases sitting between them. Germline V CDR1 and CDR2: SEHNR, FQNEAQ (reference sequence). Here the CDR3 reads CASSRRDTTEAFF. Partial CDR3 DNA: TGTGCCAGCAGCCGAAGGGACACCACTGAA.

Note on this clone: The read ends 3 residues before the CDR3 terminus; that terminus is restored from the germline J gene. The chain carries TRBV7-8 and TRBJ1-1, with 12 positions matching TRBD1. V lost 6 bases, J lost 5 bases, and 1 base stayed unmatched. This CDR3 contains 13 residues. Germline V gene sequence: CDR1 SGHVS, CDR2 FQNEAQ. Partial CDR3 DNA: TGTGCCAGCAGGGGACAGGGGGCAACTGAA. Amino acid sequence: CASRGQGATE. The entire CDR3 reads CASRGQGATEAFF.

Only a few counts were recorded for this clone. The sequenced part of the CDR3 DNA is TGTGCCTGGAGTGACCGGGACTACCACACAGATACG. Amino acid sequence: CAWSDRDYHTDT. In full, the CDR3 reads CAWSDRDYHTDTQYF. V usage is TRBV30 and J usage is TRBJ2-3, with 7 bases lining up with TRBD2. The read stops 3 residues short of the end of the CDR3; the missing end is completed from the germline J gene. CDR1 and CDR2 (germline): GTSNPN, SVGIG (reference sequence). This CDR3 comprises 15 residues. With 1 base clipped from V and 2 bases from J, the junction kept 6 bases outside the gene matches.

Sample share makes this clone medium-sized. Germline and junction disagree at one end, which may indicate a read error. The read stops 3 residues short of the end of the CDR3; the missing end is completed from the germline J gene. This chain connects TRBV7-7 to TRBJ2-7, with 10 bases matching TRBD1. The CDR3 consists of 14 residues. Germline V gives CDR1 SSHAT, CDR2 FNYEAQ (reference sequence). Partial CDR3 DNA: TGTGCTAGCAGCTTAGGGACAGGGGCCTACGAG. Protein: CASSLGTGAYE. In full, the CDR3 is CASSLGTGAYEQYF.

The sample holds a few counts of this clone. Coverage ceases 3 residues before the CDR3 finishes, and the germline J gene fills in the end. This chain uses TRBV18 with TRBJ2-1; 9 bases fit TRBD2. Germline CDR1 KGHSH, CDR2 LQKENI. The CDR3 runs 13 residues. With V trimmed by 4 bases and J by 8 bases, 3 bases remained unmatched. CDR3 loop: CASSRSSGDEQFF. CDR3 DNA, as far as it was read: TGTGCCAGCTCACGGTCTAGCGGGGATGAG.

Concerning this clone itself: The read halts 3 residues ahead of the CDR3 end, with the missing end drawn from the germline J gene. This chain links TRBV18 with TRBJ2-7, with D possibly matching TRBD1 (6 bases). The V and J ends lost 2 bases and 4 bases respectively, with 12 bases between them. CDR3 length: 14 residues. Germline V gene data show CDR1 as KGHSH and CDR2 as LQKENI. The CDR3: CASSPALGGYEQYF. The sequenced part of the CDR3 DNA is TGTGCCAGCTCACCAGCCTTAGGGGGATACGAG. The full variable domain, rest sourced from reference TRBV18 and TRBJ2-7, is NAGVMQNPRHLVRRRGQEARLRCSPMKGHSHVYWYRQLPEEGLKFMVYLQKENIIDESGMPKERFSAEFPKEGPSILRIQQVVRGDSAAYFCASSPALGGYEQYFGPGTRLTVT.

Remarks on this clone: The read finishes 3 residues shy of the CDR3 end, and the germline J gene is used to complete it. The chain uses TRBV7-2 and TRBJ2-1, with D maybe TRBD1 (6 bases). Germline V gives CDR1 SGHTA, CDR2 FQGNSA. Trimming pared 2 bases from V and 2 bases from J, leaving 10 bases between. The CDR3 covers 15 residues. CDR3 in amino acids: CASSLSGAPYNEQFF. The CDR3 bases that were read are TGTGCCAGCAGCTTATCAGGGGCTCCCTACAATGAG.

In the case of this clone: The sequence runs out 3 residues before the end of the CDR3; the remainder is reconstructed from the germline J gene. The chain recombines TRBV19 with TRBJ2-5; TRBD2 matches 8 bases. The junction had 10 bases not matched to a gene; V was cut back by 8 bases and J by 2 bases. The CDR3 sequence is 15 residues long. Germline V gene data show CDR1 as LNHDA and CDR2 as SQIVND (reference sequence). The DNA read from the CDR3 is TGTGCCAGTCGGAAACGCAGCGGGGGACAAGAGACC. Translating it yields CASRKRSGGQET. The whole CDR3 is CASRKRSGGQETQYF.

As concerns this clone: The CDR3 is cut off 3 residues early in the read; its end comes from the germline J gene. J is TRBJ1-5 and V is TRBV19; tentatively, D is TRBD1 (5 bases). The CDR3 sequence is 15 residues long. V was pared by 5 bases and J by 2 bases, with 13 bases between. Germline-derived CDR1 and CDR2 are LNHDA and SQIVND (reference sequence). The CDR3 bases that were read are TGTGCCAGTAGTGCCTTCGGGGGAGGCAATCAGCCC. It codes for CASSAFGGGNQP. The whole CDR3 region reads CASSAFGGGNQPQHF.

This clone has more than one count but fewer than ten. Read data end 3 residues before the CDR3 end; the end is taken from the germline J gene. V gene TRBV7-6 combines with J gene TRBJ2-5, with 7 bases fitting TRBD2. The CDR3 is made up of 13 amino acids. With V trimmed by 5 bases and J by 5 bases, 5 bases remained unmatched. From germline, CDR1 is SGHVS and CDR2 FNYEAQ. The DNA read from the CDR3 is TGTGCCAGCAGCAAAGCGGGGCCGGAGACC. It is translated as CASSKAGPET. The full CDR3 reads CASSKAGPETQYF.

This clone was counted only a few times. The read finishes 3 residues shy of the CDR3 end, and the germline J gene is used to complete it. The rearrangement links TRBV18 to TRBJ1-1, with TRBD1 matching 7 bases. The CDR3 is 15 residues long. Germline assignment: CDR1 KGHSH and CDR2 LQKENI. V lost 1 base to trimming and J lost 0 bases; unmatched junction nucleotides: 2. CDR3 sequence: CASSPLGTVNTEAFF. The sequenced part of the CDR3 DNA is TGTGCCAGCTCACCACTTGGGACAGTGAACACTGAA.

A note on this clone: The read ends 3 residues shy of where the CDR3 ends; the end is completed using the germline J gene. The chain recombines TRBV19 with TRBJ2-1; the D is unclear. The CDR3 loop spans 15 amino acids. The ends were cut back, 3 bases at V and 4 bases at J, with 13 bases in the middle. Germline CDR1 is LNHDA and CDR2 is SQIVND (reference sequence). The CDR3 DNA, read in part, is TGTGCCAGTAGTATTAGTAGGGTGCAGTACAATGAG. Protein: CASSISRVQYNE. Given in full, the CDR3 is CASSISRVQYNEQFF.

Note on this clone: The read ends 3 residues shy of where the CDR3 ends; the end is completed using the germline J gene. This sequence joins TRBV7-9 and TRBJ2-1; 8 bases map to TRBD2. This CDR3 comprises 15 residues. Looked up from germline, CDR1 is SEHNR and CDR2 is FQNEAQ (reference sequence). Trimming took 5 bases from V and 7 from J; bases not matched to a gene: 10. CDR3 amino acids: CASSNTGSGGNEQFF. CDR3 DNA (partial): TGTGCCAGCAGCAATACGGGAAGCGGGGGTAATGAG. The complete variable domain, with remaining parts taken from reference TRBV7-9 and TRBJ2-1, reads DTGVSQNPRHKITKRGQNVTFRCDPISEHNRLYWYRQTLGQGPEFLTYFQNEAQLEKSRLLSDRFSAERPKGSFSTLEIQRTEQGDSAMYLCASSNTGSGGNEQFFGPGTRLTVL.

About this clone: From the germline J gene comes the end of the CDR3, since the read stops 3 residues before it. The chain has TRBV5-1 and TRBJ1-1, with 7 bases matching TRBD1. This CDR3 region has 17 residues. Germline loops: CDR1 SGHRS, CDR2 YFSETQ. The trim removed 4 bases at V and 2 bases at J, leaving 14 bases unmatched. Here the CDR3 reads CASSRGTAQSYNTEAFF. Incomplete CDR3 DNA: TGCGCCAGCAGCCGAGGGACAGCGCAGTCCTATAACACTGAA.

Turning to this clone: The read finishes 3 residues shy of the CDR3 end, and the germline J gene is used to complete it. The V call is TRBV6-2 or TRBV6-3, the J call TRBJ2-2, with D tentatively TRBD2 (6 bases). The CDR3 is made up of 15 amino acids. Germline CDR1 reads MNHEY; CDR2 reads SVGEGT. V lost 7 bases and J lost 5, with 17 bases in between. The part of the CDR3 DNA that was read is TGTGCCAGCACCCTAGTGGGGGGTGGAACCGGGGAG. It encodes CASTLVGGGTGE. The entire CDR3 protein is CASTLVGGGTGELFF.

This clone has only a few counts. Read data end 3 residues before the CDR3 end; the end is taken from the germline J gene. The chain has TRBV19 and TRBJ2-7, with D perhaps matching TRBD2 (7 bases). This CDR3 has 14 amino acids. V dropped 7 bases and J dropped 5 bases, with 18 bases sitting between them. The germline CDR1 and CDR2 sequences are LNHDA and SQIVND (reference sequence). CDR3 DNA, as far as it was read: TGTGCCAGTAACCTCGAGGCGGGGGCCCACGAG. This encodes CASNLEAGAHE. The whole CDR3 region reads CASNLEAGAHEQYF.

This clone was observed a few times. With the read ending 3 residues before the CDR3 end, the germline J gene is used to fill in that end. The J gene is TRBJ2-1, the V gene TRBV11-3, with 10 bases aligning to TRBD1. The CDR3 is 15 residues long. From germline, CDR1 is SGHNT and CDR2 YENEEA. V was pared by 0 bases and J by 8 bases, with 4 bases of the junction left unmatched. CDR3 in amino acids: CASSLDGTGDHEQFF. The covered CDR3 bases are TGTGCCAGCAGCTTAGACGGGACAGGGGACCATGAG.

This clone was counted a few times. Coverage ceases 3 residues before the CDR3 finishes, and the germline J gene fills in the end. J is TRBJ2-7 and V is TRBV7-3; D is ambiguous. Trimming pared 6 bases from V and 0 bases from J, leaving 9 bases between. The CDR3 spans 13 residues. Germline CDR1 is SGHTA and CDR2 is FQGTGA. The CDR3 bases that were read are TGTGCCAGCAGGTCGGCGGCCTCCTACGAG. Its protein product is CASRSAASYE. The whole CDR3 protein reads CASRSAASYEQYF.